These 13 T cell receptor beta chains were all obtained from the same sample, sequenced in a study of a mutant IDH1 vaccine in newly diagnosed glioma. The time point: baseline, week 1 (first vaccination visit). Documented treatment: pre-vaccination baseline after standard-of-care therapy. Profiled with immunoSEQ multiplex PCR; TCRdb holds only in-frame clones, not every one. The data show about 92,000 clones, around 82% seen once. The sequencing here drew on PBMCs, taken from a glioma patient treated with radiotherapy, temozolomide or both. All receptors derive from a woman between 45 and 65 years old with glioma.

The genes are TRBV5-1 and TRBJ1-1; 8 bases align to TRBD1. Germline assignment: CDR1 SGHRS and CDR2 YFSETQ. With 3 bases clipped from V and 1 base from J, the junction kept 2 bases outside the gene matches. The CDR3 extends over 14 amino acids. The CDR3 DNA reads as TGCGCCAGCAGCTGGGGGACAGGGAACACTGAAGCTTTCTTT. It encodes CASSWGTGNTEAFF.

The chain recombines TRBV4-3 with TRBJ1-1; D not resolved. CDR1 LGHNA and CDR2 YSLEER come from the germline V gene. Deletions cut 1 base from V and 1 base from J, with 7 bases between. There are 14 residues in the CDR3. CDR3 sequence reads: CASSQASRNTEAFF. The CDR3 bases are TGCGCCAGCAGCCAAGCAAGCAGGAACACTGAAGCTTTCTTT.

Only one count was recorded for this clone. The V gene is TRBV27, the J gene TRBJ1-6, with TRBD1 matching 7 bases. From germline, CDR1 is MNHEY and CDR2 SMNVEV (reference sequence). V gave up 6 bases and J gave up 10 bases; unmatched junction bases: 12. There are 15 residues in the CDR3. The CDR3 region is CASRPRQGQGSPLHF. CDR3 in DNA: TGTGCCAGCAGGCCGCGACAGGGCCAGGGCTCACCCCTCCACTTT.

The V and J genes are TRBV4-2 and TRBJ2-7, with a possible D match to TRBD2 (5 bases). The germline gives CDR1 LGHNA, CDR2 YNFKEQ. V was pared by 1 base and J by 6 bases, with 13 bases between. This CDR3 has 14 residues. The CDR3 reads CASSQGGGRREQYF. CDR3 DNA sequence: TGTGCCAGCAGCCAAGGAGGAGGACGGCGCGAGCAGTACTTC.

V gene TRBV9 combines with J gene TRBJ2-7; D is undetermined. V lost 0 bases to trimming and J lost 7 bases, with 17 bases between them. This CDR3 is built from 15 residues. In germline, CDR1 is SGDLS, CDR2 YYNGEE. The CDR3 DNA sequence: TGTGCCAGCAGCGTAGGCCCAGGCGCAGGACGGGAGCAGTACTTC. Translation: CASSVGPGAGREQYF.

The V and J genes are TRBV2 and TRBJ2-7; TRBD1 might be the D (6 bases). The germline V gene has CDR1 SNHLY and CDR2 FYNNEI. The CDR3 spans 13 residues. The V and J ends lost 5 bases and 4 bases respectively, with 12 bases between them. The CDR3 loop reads CASSYREGYEQYF. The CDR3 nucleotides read TGTGCCAGCAGTTACAGGGAAGGTTACGAGCAGTACTTC.

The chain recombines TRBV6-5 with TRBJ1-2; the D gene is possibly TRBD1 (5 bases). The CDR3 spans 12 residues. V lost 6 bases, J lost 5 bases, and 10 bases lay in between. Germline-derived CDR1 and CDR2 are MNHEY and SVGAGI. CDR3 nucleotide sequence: TGTGCCAGCAGCCGGGGCGGGTATGGCTACACCTTC. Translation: CASSRGGYGYTF.

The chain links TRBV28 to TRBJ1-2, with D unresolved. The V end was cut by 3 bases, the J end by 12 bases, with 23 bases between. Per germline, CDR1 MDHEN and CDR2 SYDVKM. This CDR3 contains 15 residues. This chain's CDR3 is CASSFQAGLLGRDTF. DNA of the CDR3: TGTGCCAGCAGTTTTCAGGCAGGCCTTCTCGGCCGAGACACCTTC.

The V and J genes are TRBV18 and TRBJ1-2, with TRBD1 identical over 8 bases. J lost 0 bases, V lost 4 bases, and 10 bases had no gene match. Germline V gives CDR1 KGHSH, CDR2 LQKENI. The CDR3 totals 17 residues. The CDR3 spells CASSLGQGLQANYGYTF. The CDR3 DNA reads TGTGCCAGCTCACTTGGACAGGGCCTTCAAGCTAACTATGGCTACACCTTC.

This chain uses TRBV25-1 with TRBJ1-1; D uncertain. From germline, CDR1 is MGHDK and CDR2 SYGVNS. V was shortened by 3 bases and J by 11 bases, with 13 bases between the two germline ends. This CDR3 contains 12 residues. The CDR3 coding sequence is TGTGCCAGCAGTGAGATAAGAGGCAGGGCTTTCTTT. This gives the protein CASSEIRGRAFF.

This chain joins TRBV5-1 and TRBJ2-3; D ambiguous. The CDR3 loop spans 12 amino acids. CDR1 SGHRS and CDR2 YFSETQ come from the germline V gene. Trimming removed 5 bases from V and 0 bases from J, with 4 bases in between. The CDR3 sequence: CASRDSTDTQYF. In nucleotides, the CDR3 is TGCGCCAGCAGGGACAGCACAGATACGCAGTATTTT.

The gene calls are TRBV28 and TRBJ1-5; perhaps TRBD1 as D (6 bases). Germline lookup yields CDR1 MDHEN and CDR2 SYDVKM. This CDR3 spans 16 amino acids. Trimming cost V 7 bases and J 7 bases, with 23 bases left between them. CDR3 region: CASILGAGAWGQPQHF. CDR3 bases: TGTGCCAGCATCCTTGGGGCAGGGGCATGGGGGCAGCCCCAGCATTTT.

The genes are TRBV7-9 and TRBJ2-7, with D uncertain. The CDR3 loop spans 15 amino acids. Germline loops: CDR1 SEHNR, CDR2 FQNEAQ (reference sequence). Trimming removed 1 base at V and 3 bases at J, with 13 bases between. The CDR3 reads CASSLDSGSFYEQYF. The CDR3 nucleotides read TGTGCCAGCAGCTTAGATTCCGGATCTTTCTACGAGCAGTACTTC. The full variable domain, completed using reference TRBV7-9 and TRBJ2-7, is DTGVSQNPRHKITKRGQNVTFRCDPISEHNRLYWYRQTLGQGPEFLTYFQNEAQLEKSRLLSDRFSAERPKGSFSTLEIQRTEQGDSAMYLCASSLDSGSFYEQYFGPGTRLTVT.